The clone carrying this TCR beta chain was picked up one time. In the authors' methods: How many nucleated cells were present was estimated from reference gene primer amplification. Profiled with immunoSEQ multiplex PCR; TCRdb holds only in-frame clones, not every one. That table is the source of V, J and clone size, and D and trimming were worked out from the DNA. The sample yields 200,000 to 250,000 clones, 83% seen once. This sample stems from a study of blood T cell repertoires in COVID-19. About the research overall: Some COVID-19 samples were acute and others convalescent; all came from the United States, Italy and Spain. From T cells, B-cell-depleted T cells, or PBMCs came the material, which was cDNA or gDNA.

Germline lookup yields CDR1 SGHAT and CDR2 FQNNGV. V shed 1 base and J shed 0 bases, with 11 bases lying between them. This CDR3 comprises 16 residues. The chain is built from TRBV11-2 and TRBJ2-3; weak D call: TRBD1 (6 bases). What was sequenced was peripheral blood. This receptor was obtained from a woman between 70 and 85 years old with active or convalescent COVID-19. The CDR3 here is CASSLGGRGSTDTQYF. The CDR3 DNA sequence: TGTGCCAGCAGCTTAGGGGGCAGGGGAAGCACAGATACGCAGTATTTT.